This T cell receptor (beta chain) was sequenced for a study of PD-L1 blockade in urothelial cancer. A few counts support this clone. Germline CDR1 reads SGHTS; CDR2 reads YDEGEE. The J segment lost 5 bases and the V segment lost 0 bases, leaving 6 bases of the junction unmatched. CDR3 size: 15 residues. TCRdb keeps only in-frame clones here, not all; method: immunoSEQ multiplex PCR. The sample contains 44,000 or so clones, around 82% of which appear only once. The sequence came from a man in his 70s with urothelial cancer. The V gene is TRBV5-8, the J gene TRBJ2-7, with TRBD2 identical over 9 bases. Sequenced here: PBMCs, sampled around atezolizumab (anti-PD-L1) treatment. The CDR3 DNA is TGTGCCAGCAGCTTGGTTAGCGGGAGTAACCACGAGCAGTACTTC. Encoded protein: CASSLVSGSNHEQYF.